Described below is a single T cell receptor beta chain sequence and its context. Its antigen is not identified. The repertoire was sequenced with immunoSEQ multiplex PCR; TCRdb's copy has only in-frame clones and lacks some. The table lists over 11,000 clones, approximately 81% of them singletons, with 3.5% to 5% in the top ten. Patient tissue came from resections in Japan or China, 2014–2017. Two lung cancer pathologists independently confirmed each histologic diagnosis. After pathologic assessment, macro-dissection selected premalignant or tumor cells for extraction. This entry is derived from a study of immune evolution from preneoplasia to lung adenocarcinoma. Findings and limits, study-wide: Normal lung had highest clonality; later lesions appeared denser, more diverse.

Source material: FFPE minimally invasive lung adenocarcinoma tissue. The sequence was obtained from a person in their 70s with lung adenocarcinoma.

The CDR3 coding sequence is TGTGCCAGCAGCTTAGCTGACGAAGCTTTCTTT. Residues: CASSLADEAFF. The J gene is TRBJ1-1, the V gene TRBV7-2; D remains unclear. Per germline, CDR1 SGHTA and CDR2 FQGNSA. V was cut by 0 bases and J by 8 bases, with 4 bases left in between. The CDR3 has 11 amino acids. Together with reference TRBV7-2 and TRBJ1-1, the CDR3 gives the full variable domain: GAGVSQSPSNKVTEKGKDVELRCDPISGHTALYWYRQSLGQGLEFLIYFQGNSAPDKSGLPSDRFSAERTGGSVSTLTIQRTQQEDSAVYLCASSLADEAFFGQGTRLTVV.